This T cell receptor (beta chain) comes out of a study of T cell changes during pregnancy in multiple sclerosis. Libraries were prepared by immunoSEQ multiplex PCR; TCRdb keeps only in-frame clonotypes and omits some of them. This sample yields approximately 17,000 clones, of which nearly 96% are seen a single time; around 0.9% belongs to the top ten. The CDR3 loop spans 15 amino acids. The V end was cut by 6 bases, the J end by 4 bases, with 18 bases between. The V gene's germline CDR1 is KGHSH and CDR2 LQKENI. The sequence derives from a female donor with multiple sclerosis, enrolled in a pregnancy study. The source was peripheral blood, collected in the third trimester of pregnancy. The chain joins TRBV18 to TRBJ2-5; the D gene is possibly TRBD1 (6 bases). CDR3 DNA: TGTGCCAGCTCTACCTTACAGGGACGAGGAGAGACCCAGTACTTC. It translates to CASSTLQGRGETQYF.